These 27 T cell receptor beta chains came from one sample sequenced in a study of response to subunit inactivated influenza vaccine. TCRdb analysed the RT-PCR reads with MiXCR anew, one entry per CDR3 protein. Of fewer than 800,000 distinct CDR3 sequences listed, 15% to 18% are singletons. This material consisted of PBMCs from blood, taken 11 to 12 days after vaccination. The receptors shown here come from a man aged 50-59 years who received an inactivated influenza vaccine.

CDR3 sequence (DNA): TGTGCCAGCAGCCCCTCCACCTCTAACTATGGCTACACCTTC. Residues: CASSPSTSNYGYTF. V and J are TRBV7-6 and TRBJ1-2; D call uncertain. Germline CDR1 SGHVS, CDR2 FNYEAQ. V dropped 5 bases and J dropped 0 bases, with 10 bases sitting between them. The CDR3 runs 14 residues.

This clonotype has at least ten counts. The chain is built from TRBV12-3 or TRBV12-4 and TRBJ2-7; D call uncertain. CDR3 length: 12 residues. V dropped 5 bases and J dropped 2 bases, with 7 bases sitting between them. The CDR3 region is CASSVGPYEQYF. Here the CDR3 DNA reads TGTGCCAGCAGTGTCGGACCCTACGAGCAGTACTTC.

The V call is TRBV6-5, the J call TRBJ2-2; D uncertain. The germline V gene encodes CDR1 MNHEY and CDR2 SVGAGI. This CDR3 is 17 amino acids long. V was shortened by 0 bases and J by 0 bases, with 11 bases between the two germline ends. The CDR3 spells CASSYSRLRTNTGELFF. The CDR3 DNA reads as TGTGCCAGCAGTTACTCGAGGCTCAGGACGAACACCGGGGAGCTGTTTTTT.

This CDR3 reads CSAFSGRARNEQFF. CDR3 sequence (DNA): TGCAGTGCTTTTAGCGGGAGGGCCCGCAATGAGCAGTTCTTC. J is TRBJ2-1 and V is TRBV20-1, with TRBD2 matching 11 bases. CDR1 DFQATT and CDR2 SNEGSKA come from the germline V gene (reference sequence). The CDR3 consists of 14 residues. Trimming at V came to 5 bases and at J to 6 bases, leaving 6 bases not matched to a gene.

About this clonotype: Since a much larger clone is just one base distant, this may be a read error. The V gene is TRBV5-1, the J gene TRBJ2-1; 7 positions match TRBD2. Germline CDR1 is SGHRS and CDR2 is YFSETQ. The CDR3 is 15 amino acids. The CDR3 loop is CASSQSGETYNEQSF. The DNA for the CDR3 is TGCGCCAGCAGCCAAAGCGGGGAAACCTACAATGAGCAGTCCTTC.

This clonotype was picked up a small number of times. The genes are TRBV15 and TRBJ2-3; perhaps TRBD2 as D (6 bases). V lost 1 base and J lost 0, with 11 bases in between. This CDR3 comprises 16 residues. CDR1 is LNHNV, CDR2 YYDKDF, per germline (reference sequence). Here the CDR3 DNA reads TGTGCCACCAGCAGAGGGTCTAGCGCCAGCACAGATACGCAGTATTTT. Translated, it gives CATSRGSSASTDTQYF.

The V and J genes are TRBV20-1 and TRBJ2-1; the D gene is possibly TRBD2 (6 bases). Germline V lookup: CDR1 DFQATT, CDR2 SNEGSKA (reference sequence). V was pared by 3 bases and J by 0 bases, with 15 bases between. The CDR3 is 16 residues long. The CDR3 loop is CSASPGGGVSYNEQFF. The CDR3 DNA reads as TGCAGTGCTAGCCCCGGGGGTGGGGTCTCCTACAATGAGCAGTTCTTC.

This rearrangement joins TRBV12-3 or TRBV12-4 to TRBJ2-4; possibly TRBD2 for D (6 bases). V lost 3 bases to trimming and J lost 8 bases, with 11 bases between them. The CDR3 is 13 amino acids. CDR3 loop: CASSFGGRYIQYF. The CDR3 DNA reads TGTGCCAGCAGTTTTGGGGGGAGGTACATTCAGTACTTC.

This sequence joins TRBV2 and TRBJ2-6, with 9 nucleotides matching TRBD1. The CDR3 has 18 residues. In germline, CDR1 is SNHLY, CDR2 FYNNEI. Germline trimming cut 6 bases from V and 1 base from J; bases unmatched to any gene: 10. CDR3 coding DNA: TGTGCCAGCAGCACTCTGGGACAGGGAATATCTGGGGCCAACGTCCTGACTTTC. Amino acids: CASSTLGQGISGANVLTF. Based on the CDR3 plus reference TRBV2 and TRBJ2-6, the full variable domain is EPEVTQTPSHQVTQMGQEVILRCVPISNHLYFYWYRQILGQKVEFLVSFYNNEISEKSEIFDDQFSVERPDGSNFTLKIRSTKLEDSAMYFCASSTLGQGISGANVLTFGAGSRLTVL.

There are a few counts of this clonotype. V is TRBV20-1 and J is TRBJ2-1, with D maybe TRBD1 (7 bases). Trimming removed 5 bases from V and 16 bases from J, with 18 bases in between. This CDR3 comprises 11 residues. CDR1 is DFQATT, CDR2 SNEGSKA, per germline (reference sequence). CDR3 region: CSAYQGGGVFF. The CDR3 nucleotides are TGCAGTGCTTACCAGGGGGGCGGCGTATTCTTC.

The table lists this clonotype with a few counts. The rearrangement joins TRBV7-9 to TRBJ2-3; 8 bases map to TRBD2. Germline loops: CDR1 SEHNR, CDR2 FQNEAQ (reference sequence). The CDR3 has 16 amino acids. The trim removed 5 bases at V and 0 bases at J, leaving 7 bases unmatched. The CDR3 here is CASSPTAGASTDTQYF. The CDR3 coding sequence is TGTGCCAGCAGCCCTACAGCGGGGGCTAGCACAGATACGCAGTATTTT.

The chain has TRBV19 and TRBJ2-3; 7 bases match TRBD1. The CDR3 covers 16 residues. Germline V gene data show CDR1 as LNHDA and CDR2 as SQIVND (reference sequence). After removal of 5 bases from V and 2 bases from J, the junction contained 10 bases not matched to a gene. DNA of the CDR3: TGTGCCAGTAGTGACCAACGGGACAGCTACACAGATACGCAGTATTTT. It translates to CASSDQRDSYTDTQYF.

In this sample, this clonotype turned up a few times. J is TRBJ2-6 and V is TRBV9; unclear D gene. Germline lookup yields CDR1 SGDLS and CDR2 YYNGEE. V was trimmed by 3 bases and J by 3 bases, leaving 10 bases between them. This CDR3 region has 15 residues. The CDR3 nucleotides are TGTGCCAGCAGCGCTCCCCGTAGTGGGGCCAACGTCCTGACTTTC. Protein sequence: CASSAPRSGANVLTF.

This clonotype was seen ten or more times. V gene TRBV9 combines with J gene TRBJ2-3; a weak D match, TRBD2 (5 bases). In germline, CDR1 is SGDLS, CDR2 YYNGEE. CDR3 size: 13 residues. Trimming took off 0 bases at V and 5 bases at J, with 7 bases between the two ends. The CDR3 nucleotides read TGTGCCAGCAGCGTAGCCCGGGGAGATACGCAGTATTTT. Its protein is CASSVARGDTQYF. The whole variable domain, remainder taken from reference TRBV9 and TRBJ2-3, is DSGVTQTPKHLITATGQRVTLRCSPRSGDLSVYWYQQSLDQGLQFLIQYYNGEERAKGNILERFSAQQFPDLHSELNLSSLELGDSALYFCASSVARGDTQYFGPGTRLTVL.

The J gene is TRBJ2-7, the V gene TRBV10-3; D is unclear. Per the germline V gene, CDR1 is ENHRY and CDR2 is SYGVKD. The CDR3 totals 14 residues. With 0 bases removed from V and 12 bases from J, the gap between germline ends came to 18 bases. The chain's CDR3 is CAISESSVPHQTYF. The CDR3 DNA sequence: TGTGCCATCAGTGAGTCAAGCGTTCCACACCAAACGTACTTC.

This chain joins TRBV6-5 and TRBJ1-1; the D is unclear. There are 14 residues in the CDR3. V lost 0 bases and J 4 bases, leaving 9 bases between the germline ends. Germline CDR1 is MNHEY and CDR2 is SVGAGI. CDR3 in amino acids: CASSYSIGFTEAFF. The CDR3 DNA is TGTGCCAGCAGTTACTCGATAGGGTTCACTGAAGCTTTCTTT.

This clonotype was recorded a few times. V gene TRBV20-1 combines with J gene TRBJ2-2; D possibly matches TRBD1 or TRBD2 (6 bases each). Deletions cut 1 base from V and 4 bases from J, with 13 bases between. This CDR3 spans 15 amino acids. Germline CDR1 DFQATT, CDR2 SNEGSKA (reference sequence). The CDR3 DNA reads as TGCAGTGCTAGAGCTCGGGGGCGCGGCACCGGGGAGCTGTTTTTT. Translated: CSARARGRGTGELFF.

In DNA form, the CDR3 reads TGCAGCGTGGTGACAGGGCAAGCGAACACCATATATTTT. Translating gives CSVVTGQANTIYF. The rearrangement uses TRBV29-1 and TRBJ1-3, with TRBD1 matching over 7 bases. The CDR3 has 13 residues. V lost 6 bases, J lost 7 bases, and 9 bases stayed unmatched. CDR1 is SQVTM and CDR2 is ANQGSEA in the germline V gene.

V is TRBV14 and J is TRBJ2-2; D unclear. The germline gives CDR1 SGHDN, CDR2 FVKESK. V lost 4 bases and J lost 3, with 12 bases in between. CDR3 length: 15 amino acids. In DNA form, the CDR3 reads TGTGCCAGCAGCCTAGTCGGCACTTACACCGGGGAGCTGTTTTTT. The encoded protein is CASSLVGTYTGELFF.

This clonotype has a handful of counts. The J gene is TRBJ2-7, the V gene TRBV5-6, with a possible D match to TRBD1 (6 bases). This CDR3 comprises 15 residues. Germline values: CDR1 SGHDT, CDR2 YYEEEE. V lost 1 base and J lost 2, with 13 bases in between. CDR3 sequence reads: CASSLFSAGAYEQYF. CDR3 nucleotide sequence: TGTGCCAGCAGCTTGTTTTCGGCAGGGGCCTACGAGCAGTACTTC.

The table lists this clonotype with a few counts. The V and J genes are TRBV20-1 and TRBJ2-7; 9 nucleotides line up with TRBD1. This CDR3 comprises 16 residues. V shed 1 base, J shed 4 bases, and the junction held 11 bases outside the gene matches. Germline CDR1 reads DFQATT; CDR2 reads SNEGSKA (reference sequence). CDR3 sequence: CSARGTGGFAFYEQYF. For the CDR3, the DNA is TGCAGTGCTAGAGGTACAGGGGGCTTCGCTTTTTACGAGCAGTACTTC.

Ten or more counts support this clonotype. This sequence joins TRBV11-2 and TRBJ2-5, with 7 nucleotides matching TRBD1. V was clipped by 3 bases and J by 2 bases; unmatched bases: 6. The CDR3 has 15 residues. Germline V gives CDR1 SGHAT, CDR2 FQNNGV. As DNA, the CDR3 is TGTGCCAGCAGCTTCTCGACAGGGTCACAAGAGACCCAGTACTTC. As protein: CASSFSTGSQETQYF.

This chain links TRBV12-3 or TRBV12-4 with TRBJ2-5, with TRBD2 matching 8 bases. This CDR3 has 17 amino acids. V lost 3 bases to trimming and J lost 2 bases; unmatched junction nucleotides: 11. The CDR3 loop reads CASSFLGSGKRQETQYF. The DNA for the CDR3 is TGTGCCAGCAGTTTTCTGGGTAGCGGGAAAAGGCAAGAGACCCAGTACTTC.

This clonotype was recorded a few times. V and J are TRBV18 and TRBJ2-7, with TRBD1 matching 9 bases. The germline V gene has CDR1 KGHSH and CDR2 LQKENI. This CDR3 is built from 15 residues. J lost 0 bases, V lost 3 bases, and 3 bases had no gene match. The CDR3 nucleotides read TGTGCCAGCTCACCGTTGACAGGGGGCTCCTACGAGCAGTACTTC. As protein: CASSPLTGGSYEQYF.

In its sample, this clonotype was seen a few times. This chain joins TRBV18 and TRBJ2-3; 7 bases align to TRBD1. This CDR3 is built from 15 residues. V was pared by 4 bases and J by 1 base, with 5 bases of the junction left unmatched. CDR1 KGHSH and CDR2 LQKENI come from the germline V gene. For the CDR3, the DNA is TGTGCCAGCTCACGACAGGGATTCGGCACAGATACGCAGTATTTT. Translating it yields CASSRQGFGTDTQYF. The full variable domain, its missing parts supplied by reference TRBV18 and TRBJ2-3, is NAGVMQNPRHLVRRRGQEARLRCSPMKGHSHVYWYRQLPEEGLKFMVYLQKENIIDESGMPKERFSAEFPKEGPSILRIQQVVRGDSAAYFCASSRQGFGTDTQYFGPGTRLTVL.

The CDR3 region has the DNA TGTGCCAGCAGACAATTAGGTGGCCAAGAGACCCAGTACTTC. Its translation is CASRQLGGQETQYF. The J gene is TRBJ2-5, the V gene TRBV27; D is ambiguous. Per germline, CDR1 MNHEY and CDR2 SMNVEV (reference sequence). The CDR3 runs to 14 residues. Trimming took off 6 bases at V and 1 base at J, with 12 bases between the two ends.

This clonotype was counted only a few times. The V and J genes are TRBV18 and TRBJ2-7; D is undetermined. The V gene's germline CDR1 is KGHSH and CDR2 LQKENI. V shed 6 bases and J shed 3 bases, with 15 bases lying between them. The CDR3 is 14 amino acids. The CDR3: CASSPRTGFYEQYF. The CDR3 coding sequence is TGTGCCAGCTCCCCCAGGACCGGGTTCTACGAGCAGTACTTC.